Listed here are 21 T cell receptor beta chains from one sample, sequenced in a study of blood T cell repertoires in COVID-19. The protocol was immunoSEQ multiplex PCR, while the TCRdb copy is restricted to in-frame clones and leaves out a portion. This sample has under 150,000 clones, with around 85% found just once. Sequenced sample: peripheral blood. The origin of the receptors is a man aged 50 or older with acute or convalescent COVID-19.

This clone was seen more than once but under ten times. The chain links TRBV12-5 to TRBJ1-1; D may be TRBD1 (6 bases). Trimming cost V 5 bases and J 1 base, with 17 bases left between them. From germline, CDR1 is LGHNT and CDR2 FRNRAP. The CDR3 runs to 16 residues. The CDR3 here is CASGLDLQGRNTEAFF. For the CDR3, the DNA is TGTGCTAGTGGTCTAGACCTACAGGGCCGGAACACTGAAGCTTTCTTT.

The rearrangement uses TRBV7-3 and TRBJ2-1; D may be TRBD2 (5 bases). CDR1 and CDR2 from the germline V gene are SGHTA and FQGTGA. The V end lost 5 bases, the J end lost 10 bases, and 15 bases lay between the germline ends. The CDR3 loop spans 13 amino acids. CDR3 sequence reads: CASSPNTGEEQFF. CDR3 in DNA: TGTGCCAGCAGCCCAAATACCGGGGAGGAGCAGTTCTTC. The entire variable domain, with the rest obtained from reference TRBV7-3 and TRBJ2-1, is as follows: GAGVSQTPSNKVTEKGKYVELRCDPISGHTALYWYRQSLGQGPEFLIYFQGTGAADDSGLPNDRFFAVRPEGSVSTLKIQRTERGDSAVYLCASSPNTGEEQFFGPGTRLTVL.

The chain recombines TRBV7-6 with TRBJ2-7, with D tentatively TRBD1 (7 bases). CDR1 and CDR2 from the germline V gene are SGHVS and FNYEAQ. Trimming shortened V by 5 bases and J by 7 bases, and 18 bases separated the two germline ends. This CDR3 contains 14 residues. CDR3 residues: CASSPGEGAGEQYF. The CDR3 nucleotides are TGTGCCAGCAGCCCCGGTGAGGGGGCGGGAGAGCAGTACTTC.

The chain uses TRBV19 and TRBJ2-7; 11 nucleotides match TRBD2. The junction had 19 bases not matched to a gene; V was cut back by 6 bases and J by 0 bases. Germline values: CDR1 LNHDA, CDR2 SQIVND (reference sequence). The CDR3 sequence is 20 residues long. This CDR3 is CASSRSSPLTSGGLSYEQYF. CDR3 DNA: TGTGCCAGTAGCCGCTCCTCCCCTCTTACTAGCGGGGGCCTCTCCTACGAGCAGTACTTC.

The genes are TRBV7-3 and TRBJ2-5; the match to TRBD1 covers 7 bases. CDR1 SGHTA and CDR2 FQGTGA come from the germline V gene. This CDR3 contains 14 residues. Germline trimming cut 5 bases from V and 1 base from J; bases unmatched to any gene: 4. Here the CDR3 DNA reads TGTGCCAGCAGCGGAACAGGGGCCCAAGAGACCCAGTACTTC. Translation: CASSGTGAQETQYF.

The chain combines TRBV20-1 with TRBJ1-3; D uncertain. Trimming took off 3 bases at V and 0 bases at J, with 6 bases between the two ends. Germline loops: CDR1 DFQATT, CDR2 SNEGSKA (reference sequence). This CDR3 spans 13 amino acids. DNA of the CDR3: TGCAGTGCTAGTCTCGGCTCTGGAAACACCATATATTTT. This codes for CSASLGSGNTIYF.

This sequence joins TRBV30 and TRBJ1-3; TRBD1 matches at 7 bases. The CDR3 totals 14 residues. V trimming: 1 base; J trimming: 3 bases; junction bases outside the gene matches: 3. Per the germline V gene, CDR1 is GTSNPN and CDR2 is SVGIG (reference sequence). The CDR3 sequence is CAWSARGNGNTIYF. The CDR3 DNA follows: TGTGCCTGGAGTGCCAGGGGGAATGGAAACACCATATATTTT.

This clone was detected only a few times. The V gene is TRBV27, the J gene TRBJ1-4; D gene uncertain. This CDR3 spans 14 amino acids. Trimming removed 5 bases from V and 7 bases from J, with 14 bases in between. Germline loops: CDR1 MNHEY, CDR2 SMNVEV (reference sequence). CDR3 region: CASSLSWAGEKLFF. The CDR3 DNA reads as TGTGCCAGCAGTCTGAGTTGGGCGGGTGAAAAACTGTTTTTT.

The V call is TRBV11-1, the J call TRBJ1-5; weak D call: TRBD1 (5 bases). Between the trimmed V and J ends, which lost 1 base and 2 bases, there was a span of 6 bases. Germline V CDR1 and CDR2: SGHAT, FQDESV (reference sequence). This CDR3 has 14 amino acids. The CDR3 nucleotides are TGTGCCAGCAGCTTAGGGGGGGGCAATCAGCCCCAGCATTTT. Translated, it gives CASSLGGGNQPQHF.

The V and J genes are TRBV11-2 and TRBJ2-7, with D maybe TRBD1 (6 bases). This CDR3 region has 14 residues. V lost 4 bases and J 2 bases, leaving 12 bases between the germline ends. Germline CDR1 and CDR2: SGHAT and FQNNGV. The CDR3 coding sequence is TGTGCCAGCAGCTCGGCCGGGACAACCTACGAGCAGTACTTC. This translates into CASSSAGTTYEQYF.

This chain uses TRBV27 with TRBJ2-1, with TRBD1 matching over 7 bases. Germline trimming cut 2 bases from V and 10 bases from J; bases unmatched to any gene: 5. This CDR3 region has 13 residues. Looked up from germline, CDR1 is MNHEY and CDR2 is SMNVEV (reference sequence). The CDR3 DNA follows: TGTGCCAGCAGTTTAAGGGGGCAGTGGGAGCAGTTCTTC. The encoded protein is CASSLRGQWEQFF.

This clone was counted a single time. The chain is built from TRBV11-3 and TRBJ1-3; D might be TRBD1 (5 bases). CDR3 length: 16 amino acids. CDR1 SGHNT and CDR2 YENEEA come from the germline V gene. The V end was cut by 1 base, the J end by 3 bases, with 13 bases between. CDR3 protein: CASSLGVRAHGNTIYF. CDR3 DNA sequence: TGTGCCAGCAGCTTAGGTGTCAGGGCGCATGGAAACACCATATATTTT.

The genes are TRBV5-1 and TRBJ2-7, with 9 bases that match TRBD1. Germline CDR1 is SGHRS and CDR2 is YFSETQ. Trimming at V came to 4 bases and at J to 5 bases, leaving 4 bases not matched to a gene. The CDR3 is 13 amino acids. The CDR3 protein is CASSPRTGDEQYF. The CDR3 coding sequence is TGCGCCAGCAGCCCCAGGACAGGGGACGAGCAGTACTTC.

The V gene is TRBV30, the J gene TRBJ1-4; D is perhaps TRBD1 (5 bases). The CDR3 loop spans 14 amino acids. The V gene lost 6 bases and the J gene lost 0 bases, with 11 bases spanning the gap. CDR1 and CDR2 from the germline V gene are GTSNPN and SVGIG (reference sequence). The CDR3 loop is CACRSGSTNEKLFF. CDR3 DNA: TGTGCCTGCCGTTCAGGGTCAACTAATGAAAAACTGTTTTTT. Looking up the rest from reference TRBV30 and TRBJ1-4 gives the full variable domain: SQTIHQWPATLVQPVGSPLSLECTVEGTSNPNLYWYRQAAGRGLQLLFYSVGIGQISSEVPQNLSASRPQDRQFILSSKKLLLSDSGFYLCACRSGSTNEKLFFGSGTQLSVL.

The chain recombines TRBV7-8 with TRBJ2-2; 8 bases align to TRBD1. Losses at the gene ends were 5 bases for V and 7 bases for J; bases not matched to a gene: 9. The CDR3 has 15 residues. Germline V CDR1 and CDR2: SGHVS, FQNEAQ. The CDR3 DNA is TGTGCCAGCAGCCTGTCGACAGGGGTGATCGGGGAGCTGTTTTTT. Translation: CASSLSTGVIGELFF.

The chain couples TRBV7-8 to TRBJ1-2; TRBD1 aligns across 10 bases. Germline lookup yields CDR1 SGHVS and CDR2 FQNEAQ. The CDR3 runs to 14 residues. The V and J ends lost 3 bases and 4 bases, in that order; junction bases with no gene match: 2. The CDR3 loop is CASSLTGGIYGYTF. DNA for the CDR3: TGTGCCAGCAGCTTGACAGGGGGCATCTATGGCTACACCTTC.

This rearrangement joins TRBV5-6 to TRBJ2-3; 10 nucleotides line up with TRBD1. Germline V gives CDR1 SGHDT, CDR2 YYEEEE. V was clipped by 4 bases and J by 5 bases; unmatched bases: 1. The CDR3 is 13 amino acids. Here the CDR3 DNA reads TGTGCCAGCAGCGGGGACAGGGGAGATACGCAGTATTTT. Amino acid sequence: CASSGDRGDTQYF.

J is TRBJ1-1 and V is TRBV7-2, with D uncertain. The V end was cut by 7 bases, the J end by 5 bases, with 14 bases between. The germline gives CDR1 SGHTA, CDR2 FQGNSA. The CDR3 runs to 13 residues. CDR3 region: CASTPGVRTEAFF. The DNA of the CDR3 is TGTGCCAGCACCCCCGGGGTGAGGACTGAAGCTTTCTTT.

This clone was recorded once. The chain joins TRBV5-1 to TRBJ1-4; D gene uncertain. V lost 0 bases to trimming and J lost 0 bases, with 6 bases between them. Germline CDR1 is SGHRS and CDR2 is YFSETQ. This CDR3 contains 15 residues. The CDR3 region is CASSLGGSTNEKLFF. Here the CDR3 DNA reads TGCGCCAGCAGCTTGGGCGGGTCAACTAATGAAAAACTGTTTTTT. The variable domain in full, completed from reference TRBV5-1 and TRBJ1-4, reads KAGVTQTPRYLIKTRGQQVTLSCSPISGHRSVSWYQQTPGQGLQFLFEYFSETQRNKGNFPGRFSGRQFSNSRSEMNVSTLELGDSALYLCASSLGGSTNEKLFFGSGTQLSVL.

This clone was detected only once. V is TRBV6-5 and J is TRBJ1-2; perhaps TRBD1 as D (6 bases). CDR1 and CDR2 from the germline V gene are MNHEY and SVGAGI. The CDR3 is 13 amino acids. V lost 5 bases to trimming and J lost 4 bases, with 11 bases between them. This CDR3 is CASSTGTPYGYTF. In DNA, the CDR3 is TGTGCCAGCAGTACCGGGACACCCTATGGCTACACCTTC.

The rearrangement joins TRBV5-1 to TRBJ1-1; 10 bases are shared with TRBD1. With V trimmed by 0 bases and J by 5 bases, 4 bases remained unmatched. Germline V gene lookup returns CDR1 SGHRS and CDR2 YFSETQ. This CDR3 is 15 amino acids long. The CDR3 region is CASSLGTGGGTEAFF. In DNA form, the CDR3 reads TGCGCCAGCAGCTTGGGGACAGGGGGAGGGACTGAAGCTTTCTTT.